This entry describes one T cell receptor beta chain. This entry comes from a study of T cell responses to AZD1222 COVID-19 vaccine. The V gene's germline CDR1 is SNHLY and CDR2 FYNNEI. The CDR3 has 13 amino acids. V was pared by 9 bases and J by 0 bases, with 10 bases between. Method: immunoSEQ multiplex PCR; TCRdb's copy keeps in-frame clones and lacks some. The sample holds 150,000 to 200,000 clones; about 94% are singletons and the top ten take 9.2%. This clonotype was sampled from an adult in good health. The sample was peripheral blood, taken on day 0 of AZD1222 vaccination. The V and J genes are TRBV2 and TRBJ2-3; D is unclear. CDR3 nucleotides: TGTGCCAGTACGGGTTTAAGCACAGATACGCAGTATTTT. Amino acids: CASTGLSTDTQYF. The whole variable domain, filled in from reference TRBV2 and TRBJ2-3, reads EPEVTQTPSHQVTQMGQEVILRCVPISNHLYFYWYRQILGQKVEFLVSFYNNEISEKSEIFDDQFSVERPDGSNFTLKIRSTKLEDSAMYFCASTGLSTDTQYFGPGTRLTVL.